This entry lists 8 T cell receptor beta chains sequenced from one sample in a study of T cell responses to AZD1222 COVID-19 vaccine. Generated by immunoSEQ multiplex PCR, the TCRdb table keeps only in-frame clones and is missing some. The table lists 180,000 or so clones, roughly 94% of them singletons. The sample in question was peripheral blood, obtained 28 days after the second AZD1222 dose. Every receptor here comes from an adult who received the AZD1222 COVID-19 vaccine.

This clone has just one count. This chain connects TRBV7-2 to TRBJ1-5; TRBD1 matches 8 bases. The germline V gene encodes CDR1 SGHTA and CDR2 FQGNSA. The CDR3 runs to 15 residues. The V segment lost 7 bases and the J segment 9 bases; nucleotides outside the gene matches: 14. CDR3 loop: CASTPGTGGHGPQHF. The CDR3 DNA reads TGTGCCAGCACCCCCGGGACAGGTGGACATGGGCCCCAGCATTTT.

The rearrangement links TRBV3-1 (or the pseudogene TRBV3-2) to TRBJ2-3, with 8 bases that match TRBD2. The V gene end was trimmed by 4 bases and the J gene end by 2 bases; junction bases not matched to a gene: 5. From germline, CDR1 is LGHDT and CDR2 YNNKEL (reference sequence). The CDR3 covers 15 residues. This chain's CDR3 is CASSPRGGLTDTQYF. CDR3 DNA: TGTGCCAGCAGCCCTCGGGGGGGCCTCACAGATACGCAGTATTTT.

This sequence joins TRBV7-2 and TRBJ2-1; 10 bases fit TRBD2. There are 18 residues in the CDR3. Trimming cost V 4 bases and J 6 bases; bases outside gene matches: 15. CDR1 is SGHTA and CDR2 is FQGNSA in the germline V gene. CDR3 amino acids: CASSSPRGGLASGNEQFF. In DNA form, the CDR3 reads TGTGCCAGCAGCTCCCCAAGGGGGGGACTAGCGTCAGGCAATGAGCAGTTCTTC.

Concerning this clone: Other nucleotide sequences from this sample produce the same CDR3. The chain employs TRBV5-1 and TRBJ1-1, with D possibly TRBD1 on 5 matching bases. Per the germline V gene, CDR1 is SGHRS and CDR2 is YFSETQ. V shed 0 bases and J shed 1 base, with 7 bases lying between them. This CDR3 has 14 amino acids. The CDR3 DNA sequence: TGCGCCAGCAGCTTGGGACAGTCGAACACTGAAGCTTTCTTT. This sequence encodes CASSLGQSNTEAFF.

The V call is TRBV20-1, the J call TRBJ1-1; 10 bases agree with TRBD1. The CDR3 is 15 amino acids. CDR1 DFQATT and CDR2 SNEGSKA come from the germline V gene (reference sequence). V lost 3 bases to trimming and J lost 7 bases; unmatched junction nucleotides: 11. The CDR3 DNA reads as TGCAGTGCTAGTTTCGTGGGACAGGGGACTAGTGAAGCTTTCTTT. Its translation: CSASFVGQGTSEAFF.

The rearrangement joins TRBV27 to TRBJ1-3; 7 positions match TRBD1. V lost 7 bases to trimming and J lost 2 bases; unmatched junction nucleotides: 5. CDR1 is MNHEY and CDR2 is SMNVEV in the germline V gene (reference sequence). There are 14 residues in the CDR3. The CDR3 coding sequence is TGTGCCAGCAACGAGGACAGGACTGGAAACACCATATATTTT. Its translation is CASNEDRTGNTIYF.

The sample holds a few counts of this clone. The gene calls are TRBV5-4 and TRBJ2-7; unclear D gene. Trimming left V 4 bases short and J 0 bases short, with 17 bases between. There are 16 residues in the CDR3. Germline V gene lookup returns CDR1 SGHNT and CDR2 YYREEE (reference sequence). The CDR3 here is CASSSLGSGSSYEQYF. For the CDR3, the DNA is TGTGCCAGCAGCAGTCTTGGCAGTGGAAGCTCCTACGAGCAGTACTTC.

The chain couples TRBV5-1 to TRBJ2-3; the D gene is possibly TRBD2 (6 bases). The CDR3 loop spans 17 amino acids. CDR1 and CDR2 from the germline V gene are SGHRS and YFSETQ. With 2 bases removed from V and 4 bases from J, the gap between germline ends came to 20 bases. CDR3 amino acids: CASSFQTGSSVADTQYF. Here the CDR3 DNA reads TGCGCCAGCAGCTTCCAAACCGGGAGTTCGGTGGCAGATACGCAGTATTTT.